Following are 32 T cell receptor beta chains from one sample sequenced in a study of regulatory T cells in long-lasting Graves disease. HTBI primers from iRepertoire and Arm-PCR of CDR3 regions yielded the TCR beta libraries. TCRdb reprocessed the multiplex PCR reads with MiXCR, giving one entry per CDR3 protein. The top ten hold under 25% of the sample, which has over 350,000 distinct CDR3 sequences, roughly 20% seen once. Time point denoted: persistent/refractory GD, antithyroid drugs over 5 years with positive TRAb. The TCR library was made from RNA that had been extracted from PBMCs in TRIzol. The specimen was peripheral blood mononuclear cells (PBMCs), collected when the disease was refractory, from a patient treated with antithyroid drugs. The source of these receptors is a female donor with Graves disease.

This clonotype was seen a handful of times. The V gene is TRBV7-2, the J gene TRBJ2-7, with TRBD1 as a possible D gene (6 bases). The CDR3 totals 16 residues. V was shortened by 6 bases and J by 2 bases, with 20 bases between the two germline ends. Germline CDR1 is SGHTA and CDR2 is FQGNSA. As DNA, the CDR3 is TGTGCCAGCAGTTCCCTCCCGCCCGGGACAACCTACGAGCAGTACTTC. This sequence encodes CASSSLPPGTTYEQYF.

This clonotype has at least ten counts. V gene TRBV28 combines with J gene TRBJ2-7; TRBD1 might be the D (6 bases). The CDR3 length is 13 residues. Trimming took 0 bases from V and 5 from J, leaving 8 bases between them. Germline V gene lookup returns CDR1 MDHEN and CDR2 SYDVKM. CDR3 amino acids: CASSLWTGHEQYF. The CDR3 DNA is TGTGCCAGCAGTTTATGGACAGGCCACGAGCAGTACTTC.

This clonotype has ten or more counts. This may arise from a read error, as a much more abundant clone is one base away. The chain carries TRBV7-2 and TRBJ2-7; D unclear. Trimming took 7 bases from V and 2 from J, leaving 12 bases between them. The germline V gene encodes CDR1 SGHTA and CDR2 FQGNSA. This CDR3 comprises 13 residues. The CDR3: CASNLGSTYEQYF. CDR3 coding DNA: TGTGCCAGCAACTTGGGCAGTACCTACGAGCAGTACTTC.

Many counts were recorded for this clonotype. The genes are TRBV7-3 and TRBJ2-5, with TRBD2 matching over 7 bases. Germline-derived CDR1 and CDR2 are SGHTA and FQGTGA. CDR3 length equals 15 residues. After removal of 6 bases from V and 2 bases from J, the junction contained 9 bases not matched to a gene. CDR3 sequence reads: CASSLTGTIQETQYF. The CDR3 DNA follows: TGTGCCAGCAGTCTAACCGGGACTATACAAGAGACCCAGTACTTC.

This clonotype occurred many times. This chain uses TRBV6-1 with TRBJ1-5; 7 nucleotides match TRBD1. The CDR3 is 17 residues long. V was pared by 5 bases and J by 5 bases, with 15 bases of the junction left unmatched. Germline values: CDR1 MNHNS, CDR2 SASEGT. DNA of the CDR3: TGTGCCAGCAGTCCATCCTTTACGGGACAGCTTTATCAGCCCCAGCATTTT. This encodes CASSPSFTGQLYQPQHF.

This clonotype has a count of ten or more. J is TRBJ1-1 and V is TRBV6-5; D unclear. This CDR3 contains 13 residues. CDR1 is MNHEY and CDR2 is SVGAGI in the germline V gene. Trimming pared 1 base from V and 1 base from J, leaving 4 bases between. The DNA for the CDR3 is TGTGCCAGCAGTTACTTTAGGAACACTGAAGCTTTCTTT. Translated: CASSYFRNTEAFF.

In its sample, this clonotype is medium-sized. CDR3 amino acids: CASSQGANVLTF. For the CDR3, the DNA is TGTGCCAGCAGTCAAGGGGCCAACGTCCTGACTTTC. The chain employs TRBV7-9 and TRBJ2-6; D is undetermined. Germline V gene sequence: CDR1 SEHNR, CDR2 FQNEAQ (reference sequence). CDR3 size: 12 residues. V was pared by 6 bases and J by 4 bases, with 4 bases between.

In this sample, this clonotype turned up a few times. The chain joins TRBV11-2 to TRBJ2-7, with 7 bases lining up with TRBD2. V shed 2 bases and J 3 bases; nucleotides not matched to a gene: 10. CDR1 is SGHAT and CDR2 is FQNNGV in the germline V gene. The CDR3 spans 16 residues. The CDR3 DNA is TGTGCCAGCAGCTTACTAGCGGAAGACCCTATCTACGAGCAGTACTTC. Its protein product is CASSLLAEDPIYEQYF.

This clonotype was picked up a small number of times. The chain carries TRBV4-2 and TRBJ1-4; 8 nucleotides match TRBD1. This CDR3 has 17 amino acids. Germline V CDR1 and CDR2: LGHNA, YNFKEQ. Unmatched junction bases numbered 8, after V lost 1 base and J lost 4 bases. CDR3 sequence (DNA): TGTGCCAGCAGCCAAGGGACAGGGACCTCCGGTAATGAAAAACTGTTTTTT. Its translation: CASSQGTGTSGNEKLFF.

This clonotype was detected many times. V usage is TRBV7-9 and J usage is TRBJ2-5; TRBD1 matches at 7 bases. Germline V gene data show CDR1 as SEHNR and CDR2 as FQNEAQ (reference sequence). J gave up 5 bases and V 1 base, and 4 bases lay outside the gene matches. There are 14 residues in the CDR3. Written as DNA, the CDR3 is TGTGCCAGCAGCTTAGGACAGGGTTATGAGACCCAGTACTTC. It specifies CASSLGQGYETQYF.

The V gene is TRBV10-2, the J gene TRBJ2-3; the match to TRBD2 covers 10 bases. This CDR3 is built from 15 residues. Trimming removed 4 bases from V and 2 bases from J; junction bases left unmatched: 3. CDR1 and CDR2 from the germline V gene are WSHSY and SAAADI. CDR3 coding DNA: TGCGCCAGCAGTGTGCTAGCGGGGGTCACAGATACGCAGTATTTT. Translating it yields CASSVLAGVTDTQYF.

Turning to this clonotype: This clone may be a read error of a much larger clone one base away. The chain employs TRBV13 and TRBJ2-5; D possibly corresponds to TRBD2 (7 bases). Germline V gene lookup returns CDR1 PRHDT and CDR2 FYEKMQ (reference sequence). The CDR3 contains 15 residues. The CDR3 loop is CASSPRVGGQEAQYF. The CDR3 nucleotides read TGTGCCAGCAGCCCCCGGGTCGGGGGGCAAGAGGCCCAGTACTTC.

This chain connects TRBV6-5 to TRBJ2-5; 7 positions match TRBD1. The CDR3 consists of 16 residues. With V trimmed by 2 bases and J by 3 bases, 9 bases remained unmatched. CDR1 and CDR2 from the germline V gene are MNHEY and SVGAGI. The CDR3 bases are TGTGCCAGCAGTTACACCGGGACAGTGGGGGAAGAGACCCAGTACTTC. This encodes CASSYTGTVGEETQYF.

V usage is TRBV29-1 and J usage is TRBJ1-2, with a possible D match to TRBD1 (6 bases). This CDR3 contains 11 residues. The germline CDR1 and CDR2 sequences are SQVTM and ANQGSEA. The CDR3 DNA reads as TGCACCGCTTTCGGTGGGGGCGGCTACACCTTC. This translates into CTAFGGGGYTF.

For the CDR3, the DNA is TGTGCCAGCAGCGTCAATAGCGGAAGCTCCTACGAGCAGTACTTC. Protein product: CASSVNSGSSYEQYF. The rearrangement links TRBV6-1 to TRBJ2-7; maybe TRBD2 (6 bases). Per germline, CDR1 MNHNS and CDR2 SASEGT. Deletions cut 6 bases from V and 0 bases from J, with 15 bases between. The CDR3 is made up of 15 amino acids.

This clonotype has a count of ten or more. The chain has TRBV6-5 and TRBJ1-1; D uncertain. Trimming shortened V by 2 bases and J by 10 bases, and 17 bases separated the two germline ends. The CDR3 sequence is 14 residues long. Germline loops: CDR1 MNHEY, CDR2 SVGAGI. Written as DNA, the CDR3 is TGTGCCAGCAGTTACACTTGGGATCGGGGTGCAGCTTTCTTT. Protein product: CASSYTWDRGAAFF.

This clonotype was counted ten times or more. J is TRBJ2-5 and V is TRBV11-2; D is uncertain. This CDR3 is built from 14 residues. Germline V gives CDR1 SGHAT, CDR2 FQNNGV. V lost 1 base, J lost 1 base, and 7 bases lay in between. The CDR3 reads CASSLGHPQETQYF. The CDR3 nucleotides read TGTGCCAGCAGCTTAGGACACCCCCAAGAGACCCAGTACTTC.

This chain joins TRBV7-2 and TRBJ2-2; D unclear. V was shortened by 1 base and J by 5 bases, with 11 bases between the two germline ends. The CDR3 loop spans 15 amino acids. Germline V gives CDR1 SGHTA, CDR2 FQGNSA. DNA of the CDR3: TGTGCCAGCAGCTTAGAAAGCGTTTCGACCGGGGAGCTGTTTTTT. Amino acid sequence: CASSLESVSTGELFF. Full variable domain (rest looked up from reference TRBV7-2 and TRBJ2-2): GAGVSQSPSNKVTEKGKDVELRCDPISGHTALYWYRQSLGQGLEFLIYFQGNSAPDKSGLPSDRFSAERTGGSVSTLTIQRTQQEDSAVYLCASSLESVSTGELFFGEGSRLTVL.

This clonotype has ten or more counts. The chain uses TRBV3-1 and TRBJ1-2; 9 nucleotides agree with TRBD1. This CDR3 is 17 amino acids long. Trimming took 0 bases from V and 7 from J; bases not matched to a gene: 12. The germline V gene encodes CDR1 LGHDT and CDR2 YNNKEL (reference sequence). CDR3 residues: CASSQDPRTGVASGYTF. The CDR3 DNA is TGTGCCAGCAGCCAAGATCCTAGGACAGGGGTTGCCAGTGGCTACACCTTC.

This clonotype was recorded many times. The chain is built from TRBV11-3 and TRBJ1-5; possibly TRBD1 for D (5 bases). The ends were cut back, 2 bases at V and 5 bases at J, with 13 bases in the middle. This CDR3 is built from 15 residues. Germline V gene lookup returns CDR1 SGHNT and CDR2 YENEEA. The CDR3: CASSLPGRVYQPQHF. CDR3 sequence (DNA): TGTGCCAGCAGCTTACCCGGCAGGGTTTATCAGCCCCAGCATTTT.

This clonotype showed up just a few times. This chain uses TRBV7-3 with TRBJ2-3, with D possibly being TRBD1 or TRBD2 (5 bases each). CDR3 length: 16 residues. V was clipped by 1 base and J by 4 bases, with 15 bases between them. Germline-derived CDR1 and CDR2 are SGHTA and FQGTGA. CDR3 bases: TGTGCCAGCAGCTTAAGGTCGTGGGACGCCCCAGATACGCAGTATTTT. It yields the protein CASSLRSWDAPDTQYF.

This clonotype was detected only a few times. The rearrangement joins TRBV10-1 to TRBJ2-2; maybe TRBD2 (6 bases). Trimming left V 7 bases short and J 5 bases short, with 11 bases between. CDR1 WNHNN and CDR2 SYGVQD come from the germline V gene (reference sequence). This CDR3 has 13 residues. The CDR3 DNA follows: TGCGCCAGCATGGGACGGGAGACCGGGGAGCTGTTTTTT. Amino acid sequence: CASMGRETGELFF.

This clonotype showed up many times. The V and J genes are TRBV28 and TRBJ1-5; TRBD1 aligns across 11 bases. The CDR3 totals 16 residues. CDR1 is MDHEN, CDR2 SYDVKM, per germline. The V gene end was trimmed by 3 bases and the J gene end by 7 bases; junction bases not matched to a gene: 8. The CDR3 DNA reads as TGTGCCAGCAGTTTTCCTGGACAGGGGGCTGTCCAGCCCCAGCATTTT. Its protein product is CASSFPGQGAVQPQHF.

This clonotype was seen ten or more times. This sequence joins TRBV2 and TRBJ2-7; 10 nucleotides agree with TRBD2. Germline CDR1 reads SNHLY; CDR2 reads FYNNEI. The CDR3 runs 14 residues. The J segment lost 3 bases and the V segment lost 7 bases, leaving 6 bases of the junction unmatched. The CDR3 sequence: CASKVPSGSYEQYF. The CDR3 bases are TGTGCCAGCAAAGTGCCTAGCGGGAGCTACGAGCAGTACTTC. The variable domain in full, with the rest retrieved from reference TRBV2 and TRBJ2-7, is EPEVTQTPSHQVTQMGQEVILRCVPISNHLYFYWYRQILGQKVEFLVSFYNNEISEKSEIFDDQFSVERPDGSNFTLKIRSTKLEDSAMYFCASKVPSGSYEQYFGPGTRLTVT.

This clonotype was seen more than once but under ten times. The chain couples TRBV29-1 to TRBJ1-3, with D perhaps TRBD1 (6 bases). The CDR3 has 15 residues. CDR1 and CDR2 from the germline V gene are SQVTM and ANQGSEA. V was trimmed by 6 bases and J by 0 bases, leaving 15 bases between them. The CDR3, as DNA: TGCAGCGTACTCCGGGACACCCACTCTGGAAACACCATATATTTT. Its translation: CSVLRDTHSGNTIYF.

This clonotype appeared a few times. V is TRBV30 and J is TRBJ2-7, with D uncertain. This CDR3 is built from 11 residues. Trimming pared 0 bases from V and 7 bases from J, leaving 7 bases between. The V gene's germline CDR1 is GTSNPN and CDR2 SVGIG (reference sequence). The CDR3 spells CAWSVGLEQYF. The CDR3, as DNA: TGTGCCTGGAGTGTAGGTCTGGAGCAGTACTTC.

The chain is built from TRBV10-3 and TRBJ1-1; D possibly corresponds to TRBD1 (5 bases). The CDR3 totals 14 residues. Germline CDR1 and CDR2: ENHRY and SYGVKD. With 2 bases removed from V and 2 bases from J, the gap between germline ends came to 9 bases. The CDR3: CAISERQGNTEAFF. CDR3 bases: TGTGCCATCAGTGAGAGGCAGGGTAACACTGAAGCTTTCTTT.

This clonotype was counted between two and nine times. This clone may be a read error of a much larger clone one base away. The chain has TRBV7-2 and TRBJ2-7; 8 bases fit TRBD1. The germline gives CDR1 SGHTA, CDR2 FQGNSA. This CDR3 has 16 residues. The trim removed 1 base at V and 4 bases at J, leaving 9 bases unmatched. The CDR3 DNA sequence: TGTGCCAGCAGCTTAGACCCGAGACAGGGGCGGTACGAGCAGTACTTC. Its translation is CASSLDPRQGRYEQYF.

The chain employs TRBV5-1 and TRBJ2-4; 8 bases agree with TRBD1. J gave up 6 bases and V 0 bases, and 2 bases lay outside the gene matches. The V gene's germline CDR1 is SGHRS and CDR2 YFSETQ. The CDR3 extends over 14 amino acids. CDR3 bases: TGCGCCAGCAGCTTGGGGGGACAGGTAAACATTCAGTACTTC. Translation: CASSLGGQVNIQYF.

This clonotype was seen repeatedly, ten times or more. CDR3 sequence: CASSLDGTSGEQYF. CDR3 DNA: TGTGCCAGCAGCTTAGATGGGACTAGCGGCGAGCAGTACTTC. This chain links TRBV13 with TRBJ2-7, with 11 bases identical to TRBD2. The germline CDR1 and CDR2 sequences are PRHDT and FYEKMQ (reference sequence). The J segment lost 6 bases and the V segment lost 1 base, leaving 2 bases of the junction unmatched. This CDR3 is 14 amino acids long.

This clonotype was seen many times. This chain connects TRBV20-1 to TRBJ1-1; the D is unclear. V gave up 5 bases and J gave up 0 bases, with 16 bases separating them. This CDR3 contains 15 residues. The germline CDR1 and CDR2 sequences are DFQATT and SNEGSKA (reference sequence). Here the CDR3 DNA reads TGCAGTGCTCAGAGTAAGGGCTTCATGAACACTGAAGCTTTCTTT. It is translated as CSAQSKGFMNTEAFF.

Worth noting for this clonotype: Only one base separates this from a far larger clonotype, so it likely reflects a read error. The CDR3 ends on some other residue instead of the conserved phenylalanine or tryptophan, so this is likely a read error. The chain combines TRBV7-8 with TRBJ2-5, with D maybe TRBD2 (5 bases). Germline V lookup: CDR1 SGHVS, CDR2 FQNEAQ. The CDR3 runs 14 residues. Trimming cost V 5 bases and J 3 bases, with 13 bases left between them. The CDR3 sequence is CASSGRRAEETQYL. The CDR3 coding sequence is TGTGCCAGCAGCGGAAGGCGGGCGGAAGAGACCCAGTACCTC.